These 18 T cell receptor beta chains were all obtained from the same sample, sequenced in a study of blood T cell repertoires in COVID-19. Clones were read by immunoSEQ multiplex PCR, and TCRdb kept only the in-frame ones, dropping some. The sample includes some 230,000 clones, about 85% of them seen just once. Source material: peripheral blood. The receptors originated from a woman aged 45-59 years with COVID-19, enrolled during active disease.

The chain combines TRBV18 with TRBJ1-1; the D is unclear. The CDR3 length is 15 residues. V shed 2 bases and J shed 4 bases, with 14 bases lying between them. Germline loops: CDR1 KGHSH, CDR2 LQKENI. The CDR3 spells CASSPTGEWGTEAFF. As DNA, the CDR3 is TGTGCCAGCTCACCAACGGGAGAATGGGGCACTGAAGCTTTCTTT. Complete variable domain (other parts from reference TRBV18 and TRBJ1-1): NAGVMQNPRHLVRRRGQEARLRCSPMKGHSHVYWYRQLPEEGLKFMVYLQKENIIDESGMPKERFSAEFPKEGPSILRIQQVVRGDSAAYFCASSPTGEWGTEAFFGQGTRLTVV.

The CDR3 loop reads CACNLQGYTEAFF. The CDR3 DNA sequence: TGTGCCTGTAACTTACAGGGATACACTGAAGCTTTCTTT. The V and J genes are TRBV30 and TRBJ1-1; D possibly corresponds to TRBD1 (6 bases). The V gene lost 6 bases and the J gene lost 3 bases, with 14 bases spanning the gap. CDR1 and CDR2 from the germline V gene are GTSNPN and SVGIG (reference sequence). There are 13 residues in the CDR3. The complete variable domain, with remaining parts taken from reference TRBV30 and TRBJ1-1, reads SQTIHQWPATLVQPVGSPLSLECTVEGTSNPNLYWYRQAAGRGLQLLFYSVGIGQISSEVPQNLSASRPQDRQFILSSKKLLLSDSGFYLCACNLQGYTEAFFGQGTRLTVV.

The V and J genes are TRBV6-6 and TRBJ2-1; 9 nucleotides match TRBD2. The CDR3 runs to 20 residues. J was trimmed by 0 bases and V by 5 bases; bases with no gene match: 17. Germline CDR1 and CDR2: MNHNY and SVGAGI (reference sequence). CDR3 in amino acids: CASSLPKSGGSFTSYNEQFF. In nucleotides, the CDR3 is TGTGCCAGCAGTCTTCCTAAGAGCGGGGGGTCCTTCACCTCCTACAATGAGCAGTTCTTC.

J is TRBJ2-6 and V is TRBV24-1, with D possibly being TRBD1 (6 bases). Deletions cut 4 bases from V and 1 base from J, with 10 bases between. This CDR3 spans 16 amino acids. Germline V gene sequence: CDR1 KGHDR, CDR2 SFDVKD. DNA for the CDR3: TGTGCCACCAGTGACACAGGGCCTTCTGGGGCCAACGTCCTGACTTTC. Amino acid sequence: CATSDTGPSGANVLTF.

The chain carries TRBV7-6 and TRBJ2-7, with TRBD1 matching 10 bases. Germline CDR1 SGHVS, CDR2 FNYEAQ. V shed 4 bases, J shed 3 bases, and the junction held 6 bases outside the gene matches. This CDR3 is built from 15 residues. CDR3 in DNA: TGTGCCAGCAGCTCCCTTGACAGGGGGCTCTACGAGCAGTACTTC. Translated: CASSSLDRGLYEQYF.

This chain connects TRBV5-6 to TRBJ2-2; 7 bases are a match to TRBD1. This CDR3 contains 17 residues. The ends lost 4 bases at V and 5 bases at J; junction bases unmatched: 14. Germline V CDR1 and CDR2: SGHDT, YYEEEE. DNA of the CDR3: TGTGCCAGCAGCCATCGACAGGGAACGACAGTTACCGGGGAGCTGTTTTTT. It encodes CASSHRQGTTVTGELFF. The full variable domain, with the rest looked up from reference TRBV5-6 and TRBJ2-2, is DAGVTQSPTHLIKTRGQQVTLRCSPKSGHDTVSWYQQALGQGPQFIFQYYEEEERQRGNFPDRFSGHQFPNYSSELNVNALLLGDSALYLCASSHRQGTTVTGELFFGEGSRLTVL.

The V gene is TRBV5-6, the J gene TRBJ1-4, with 8 bases identical to TRBD1. In germline, CDR1 is SGHDT, CDR2 YYEEEE. The CDR3 is made up of 13 amino acids. V lost 4 bases, J lost 8 bases, and 4 bases stayed unmatched. DNA for the CDR3: TGTGCCAGCAGCGAGACAGGGGAAGAAAAACTGTTTTTT. Amino acid sequence: CASSETGEEKLFF.

The chain combines TRBV5-5 with TRBJ1-3; maybe TRBD1 (5 bases). The V gene's germline CDR1 is SGHKS and CDR2 YYEKEE (reference sequence). There are 14 residues in the CDR3. Deletions cut 5 bases from V and 4 bases from J, with 13 bases between. The CDR3 nucleotides are TGTGCCAGCAGGATCGACTCAGGGGGAAACACCATATATTTT. Protein: CASRIDSGGNTIYF.

The chain recombines TRBV13 with TRBJ2-7, with D tentatively TRBD2 (6 bases). From germline, CDR1 is PRHDT and CDR2 FYEKMQ (reference sequence). V gave up 2 bases and J gave up 0 bases, with 8 bases separating them. The CDR3 has 14 amino acids. CDR3 bases: TGTGCCAGCAGCTTAAAAGCGGGCTCCTACGAGCAGTACTTC. Amino acids: CASSLKAGSYEQYF.

This clone occurred once. The chain uses TRBV11-2 and TRBJ2-6, with TRBD2 matching over 8 bases. V shed 7 bases, J shed 4 bases, and the junction held 15 bases outside the gene matches. The CDR3 loop spans 18 amino acids. Germline assignment: CDR1 SGHAT and CDR2 FQNNGV. In nucleotides, the CDR3 is TGTGCCAGCACCCTAATCCCGCGGGGGGCAAGAGGGGCCAACGTCCTGACTTTC. Its translation: CASTLIPRGARGANVLTF.

The chain employs TRBV5-1 and TRBJ2-1, with 9 bases aligning to TRBD1. The germline CDR1 and CDR2 sequences are SGHRS and YFSETQ. CDR3 length equals 16 residues. J gave up 7 bases and V 4 bases, and 12 bases lay outside the gene matches. The CDR3 nucleotides are TGCGCCAGCAGCACCACCCTCTCACAGGGGGCGAATGAGCAGTTCTTC. It specifies CASSTTLSQGANEQFF.

The rearrangement uses TRBV3-1 (or the pseudogene TRBV3-2) and TRBJ2-5, with 15 bases aligning to TRBD2. This CDR3 comprises 21 residues. The germline CDR1 and CDR2 sequences are LGHDT and YNNKEL (reference sequence). Germline trimming cut 4 bases from V and 5 bases from J; bases unmatched to any gene: 20. The CDR3 DNA sequence: TGTGCCAGCAGCCGGAGTACACTAGGACTAGCGGGGGGGCGTTTACGGGAGACCCAGTACTTC. This sequence encodes CASSRSTLGLAGGRLRETQYF.

This chain connects TRBV30 to TRBJ1-5; D possibly corresponds to TRBD1 (5 bases). Trimming left V 5 bases short and J 3 bases short, with 20 bases between. The CDR3 has 16 amino acids. The germline CDR1 and CDR2 sequences are GTSNPN and SVGIG (reference sequence). The chain's CDR3 is CAWSGQSAAPNQPQHF. The CDR3 DNA reads TGTGCCTGGTCAGGACAAAGCGCGGCGCCCAATCAGCCCCAGCATTTT.

The sample holds one count of this clone. The chain has TRBV5-6 and TRBJ2-4; unclear D gene. In germline, CDR1 is SGHDT, CDR2 YYEEEE. Trimming removed 1 base at V and 0 bases at J, with 8 bases between. The CDR3 is 15 amino acids. The CDR3 loop reads CASSLFSIAKNIQYF. Written as DNA, the CDR3 is TGTGCCAGCAGCTTGTTCTCTATAGCCAAAAACATTCAGTACTTC.

The chain links TRBV19 to TRBJ2-2; tentative D call: TRBD2 (6 bases). Germline V CDR1 and CDR2: LNHDA, SQIVND (reference sequence). This CDR3 has 16 residues. V was pared by 6 bases and J by 3 bases, with 17 bases between. In nucleotides, the CDR3 is TGTGCCAGTAGGGGCGGGGCCGGATACTACACCGGGGAGCTGTTTTTT. Translation gives CASRGGAGYYTGELFF. Full variable domain (outside the CDR3, taken from reference TRBV19 and TRBJ2-2): DGGITQSPKYLFRKEGQNVTLSCEQNLNHDAMYWYRQDPGQGLRLIYYSQIVNDFQKGDIAEGYSVSREKKESFPLTVTSAQKNPTAFYLCASRGGAGYYTGELFFGEGSRLTVL.

J is TRBJ2-7 and V is TRBV10-1, with TRBD1 matching over 10 bases. With V trimmed by 4 bases and J by 6 bases, 6 bases remained unmatched. CDR3 length: 14 amino acids. The germline V gene encodes CDR1 WNHNN and CDR2 SYGVQD (reference sequence). This chain's CDR3 is CASSVSGTGAEQYV. CDR3 in DNA: TGCGCCAGCAGTGTATCCGGGACAGGGGCCGAGCAGTACGTC.

The rearrangement uses TRBV6-1 and TRBJ2-3; D may be TRBD2 (6 bases). Germline loops: CDR1 MNHNS, CDR2 SASEGT. With 1 base removed from V and 10 bases from J, the gap between germline ends came to 12 bases. This CDR3 spans 13 amino acids. CDR3 sequence (DNA): TGTGCCAGCAGTGAAGGTGGGCGGGGACCGCAGTATTTT. Protein sequence: CASSEGGRGPQYF.

The CDR3 reads CASSSRGRGLHRTDTQYF. Written as DNA, the CDR3 is TGTGCCAGCAGCTCCCGGGGGCGGGGGCTTCATCGCACAGATACGCAGTATTTT. The chain uses TRBV7-6 and TRBJ2-3, with D perhaps matching TRBD2 (7 bases). V was clipped by 4 bases and J by 1 base, with 21 bases between them. Looked up from germline, CDR1 is SGHVS and CDR2 is FNYEAQ. The CDR3 is 18 amino acids.